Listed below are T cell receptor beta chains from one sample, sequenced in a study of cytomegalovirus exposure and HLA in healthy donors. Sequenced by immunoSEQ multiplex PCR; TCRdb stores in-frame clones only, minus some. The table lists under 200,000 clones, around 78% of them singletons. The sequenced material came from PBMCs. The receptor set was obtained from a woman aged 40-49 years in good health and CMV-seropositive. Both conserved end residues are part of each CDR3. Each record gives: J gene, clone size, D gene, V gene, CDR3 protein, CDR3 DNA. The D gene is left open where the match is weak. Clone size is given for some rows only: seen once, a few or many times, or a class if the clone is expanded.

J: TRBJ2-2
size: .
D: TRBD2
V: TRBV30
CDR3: CAWAGLAETGELFF
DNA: TGTGCCTGGGCGGGACTAGCGGAAACCGGGGAGCTGTTTTTT

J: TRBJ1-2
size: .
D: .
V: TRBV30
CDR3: CAWSSPGRGDYGYTF
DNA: TGTGCCTGGAGTTCGCCCGGCCGGGGAGACTATGGCTACACCTTC

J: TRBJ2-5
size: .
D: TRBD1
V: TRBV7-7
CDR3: CASSLGVDRGPRETQYF
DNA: TGTGCTAGCAGCTTAGGGGTGGACAGGGGTCCAAGGGAGACCCAGTACTTC

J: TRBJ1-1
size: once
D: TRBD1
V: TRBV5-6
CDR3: CASSFRTGTNTEAFF
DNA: TGTGCCAGCAGCTTCCGGACAGGGACGAACACTGAAGCTTTCTTT

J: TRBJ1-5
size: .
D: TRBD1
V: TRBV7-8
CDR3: CASSSDRGNQPQHF
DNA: TGTGCCAGCAGCTCGGACAGGGGGAATCAGCCCCAGCATTTT

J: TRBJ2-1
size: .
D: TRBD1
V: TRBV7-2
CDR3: CASSWTGTNEQFF
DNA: TGTGCCAGCAGCTGGACAGGGACCAATGAGCAGTTCTTC

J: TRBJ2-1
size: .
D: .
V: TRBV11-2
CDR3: CASSFLGGPSYNEQFF
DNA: TGTGCCAGCAGCTTTTTGGGGGGGCCCTCCTACAATGAGCAGTTCTTC

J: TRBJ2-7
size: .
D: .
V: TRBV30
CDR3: CAWNIDTSYEQYF
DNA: TGTGCCTGGAACATTGACACCTCCTACGAGCAGTACTTC

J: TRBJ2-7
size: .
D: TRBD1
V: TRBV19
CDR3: CASSRDRNYEQYF
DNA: TGTGCCAGTAGTAGGGACAGAAACTACGAGCAGTACTTC

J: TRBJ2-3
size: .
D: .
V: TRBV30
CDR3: CAWSLLPSSTDTQYF
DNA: TGTGCCTGGAGTTTACTACCATCTAGCACAGATACGCAGTATTTT

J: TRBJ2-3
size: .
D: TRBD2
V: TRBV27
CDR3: CASKLGGGTDTQYF
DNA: TGTGCCAGCAAACTTGGGGGGGGCACAGATACGCAGTATTTT

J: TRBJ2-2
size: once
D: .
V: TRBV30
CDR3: CAWNRGTGELFF
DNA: TGTGCCTGGAACCGGGGCACCGGGGAGCTGTTTTTT

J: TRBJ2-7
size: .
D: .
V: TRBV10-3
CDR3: CAISDQGFAVKSYEQYF
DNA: TGTGCCATCAGTGATCAGGGGTTCGCGGTAAAATCCTACGAGCAGTACTTC

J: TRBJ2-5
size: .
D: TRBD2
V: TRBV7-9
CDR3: CSSSLGTSFVETQYF
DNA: TGTTCCAGCAGCTTAGGGACTAGTTTTGTGGAGACCCAGTACTTC

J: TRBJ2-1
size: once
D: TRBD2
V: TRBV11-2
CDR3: CASYERGGPYNEQFF
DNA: TGTGCCAGCTACGAGCGGGGGGGGCCCTACAATGAGCAGTTCTTC

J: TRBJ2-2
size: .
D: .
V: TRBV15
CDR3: CATSQGFSGELFF
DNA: TGTGCCACCAGCCAGGGGTTCTCCGGGGAGCTGTTTTTT

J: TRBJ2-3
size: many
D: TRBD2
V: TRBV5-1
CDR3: CASSPRGGRDTQYF
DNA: TGCGCCAGCAGCCCCCGGGGCGGGAGAGATACGCAGTATTTT

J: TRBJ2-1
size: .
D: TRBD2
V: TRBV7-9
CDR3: CASSRSGGNNEQFF
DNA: TGTGCCAGCAGCCGTAGCGGGGGGAACAATGAGCAGTTCTTC

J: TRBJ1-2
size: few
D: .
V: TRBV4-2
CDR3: CASSQRTETNYGYTF
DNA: TGTGCCAGCAGCCAACGGACAGAAACGAACTATGGCTACACCTTC

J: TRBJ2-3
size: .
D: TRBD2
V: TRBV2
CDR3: CATPASSGGDHTDTQYF
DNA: TGTGCCACCCCAGCCTCTAGCGGGGGGGACCACACAGATACGCAGTATTTT

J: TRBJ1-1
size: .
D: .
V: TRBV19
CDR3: CASSRTAMGTEAFF
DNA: TGTGCCAGTAGCCGGACAGCGATGGGGACTGAAGCTTTCTTT

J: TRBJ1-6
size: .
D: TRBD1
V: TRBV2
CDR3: CASKIFRGQLNSPLHF
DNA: TGTGCCAGCAAAATCTTTAGGGGACAGCTAAATTCACCCCTCCACTTT

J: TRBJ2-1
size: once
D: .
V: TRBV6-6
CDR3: CASSYSWGAYNEQFF
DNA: TGTGCCAGCAGTTACTCCTGGGGCGCCTACAATGAGCAGTTCTTC

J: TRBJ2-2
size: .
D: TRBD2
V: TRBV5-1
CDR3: CASSGSGGVTGELFF
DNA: TGCGCCAGCAGCGGTAGCGGGGGGGTCACCGGGGAGCTGTTTTTT

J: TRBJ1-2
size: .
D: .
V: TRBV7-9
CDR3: CASSQQAGITNYGYTF
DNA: TGTGCCAGCAGCCAACAGGCAGGCATTACTAACTATGGCTACACCTTC

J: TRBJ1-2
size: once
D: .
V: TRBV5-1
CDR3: CASSLAGYGYTF
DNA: TGCGCCAGCAGCTTGGCGGGGTATGGCTACACCTTC

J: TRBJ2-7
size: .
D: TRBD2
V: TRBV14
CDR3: CASSQVIAGGGEQYF
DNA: TGTGCCAGCAGCCAAGTGATTGCGGGGGGTGGCGAGCAGTACTTC

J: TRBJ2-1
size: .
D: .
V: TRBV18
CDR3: CASSPIGRANEQFF
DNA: TGTGCCAGCTCACCCATAGGGAGAGCCAATGAGCAGTTCTTC

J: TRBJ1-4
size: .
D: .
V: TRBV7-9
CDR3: CASSLAFGNSLFF
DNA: TGTGCCAGCAGCTTAGCCTTCGGTAATTCGCTGTTTTTT

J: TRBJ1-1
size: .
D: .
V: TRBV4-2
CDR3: CASSPLGGTEAFF
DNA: TGTGCCAGCTCCCCCCTAGGGGGCACTGAAGCTTTCTTT

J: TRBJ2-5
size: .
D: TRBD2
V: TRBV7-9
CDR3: CSSSFWTSGGEVQYF
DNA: TGTTCCAGCAGCTTCTGGACTAGCGGGGGGGAGGTCCAGTACTTC

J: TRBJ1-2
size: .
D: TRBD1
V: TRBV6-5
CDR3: CASSPDRADGYTF
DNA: TGTGCCAGCAGCCCCGACAGGGCGGATGGCTACACCTTC

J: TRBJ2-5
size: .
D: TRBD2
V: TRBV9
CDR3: CASSANPSGEQYF
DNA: TGTGCCAGCAGCGCCAACCCTAGCGGCGAACAGTACTTC

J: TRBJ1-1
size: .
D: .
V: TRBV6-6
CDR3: CASSYSHRSGNTEAFF
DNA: TGTGCCAGCAGTTACTCCCACCGGTCGGGGAACACTGAAGCTTTCTTT

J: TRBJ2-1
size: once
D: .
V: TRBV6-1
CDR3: CASSERRGLSYNEQFF
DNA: TGTGCCAGCAGTGAGCGGCGGGGGCTCTCCTACAATGAGCAGTTCTTC

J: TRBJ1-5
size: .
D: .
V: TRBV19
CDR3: CASRSFDSGNQPQHF
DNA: TGTGCCAGTCGCTCTTTCGACAGTGGGAATCAGCCCCAGCATTTT

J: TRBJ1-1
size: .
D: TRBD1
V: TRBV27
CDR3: CASSLRPGGAYPEAFF
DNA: TGTGCCAGCAGTTTAAGGCCAGGGGGCGCATACCCCGAAGCTTTCTTT

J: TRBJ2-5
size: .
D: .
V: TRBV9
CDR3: CATSFIGTRGQETQYF
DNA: TGTGCCACCAGCTTTATCGGGACTCGGGGCCAAGAGACCCAGTACTTC

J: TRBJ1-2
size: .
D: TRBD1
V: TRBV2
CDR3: CAGQMDREYGYTF
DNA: TGTGCCGGTCAGATGGACAGGGAATATGGCTACACCTTC

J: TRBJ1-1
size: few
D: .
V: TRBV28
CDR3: CASSLSGKGGIGAFF
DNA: TGTGCCAGCAGTTTATCTGGGAAGGGAGGGATAGGAGCTTTCTTT

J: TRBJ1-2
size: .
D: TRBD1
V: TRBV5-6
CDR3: CASTLGGQGYGYTF
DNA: TGTGCCAGCACCCTAGGGGGACAGGGCTATGGCTACACCTTC

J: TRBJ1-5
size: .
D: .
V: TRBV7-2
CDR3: CASSPSGNSNQPQHF
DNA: TGTGCCAGCAGCCCATCGGGAAATAGCAATCAGCCCCAGCATTTT

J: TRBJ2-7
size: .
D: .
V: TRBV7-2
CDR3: CASSLARSSYEQYF
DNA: TGTGCCAGCAGCTTAGCGCGTAGCTCCTACGAGCAGTACTTC

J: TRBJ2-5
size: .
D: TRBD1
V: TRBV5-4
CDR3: CASSSTGVKETQYF
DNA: TGTGCCAGCAGCTCGACAGGGGTCAAAGAGACCCAGTACTTC

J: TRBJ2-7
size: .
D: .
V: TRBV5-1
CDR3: CASSLEQGSLKYF
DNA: TGCGCCAGCAGCTTGGAACAGGGCTCCCTTAAGTACTTC

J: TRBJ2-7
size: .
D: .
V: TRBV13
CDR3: CASSPGESEQYF
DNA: TGTGCCAGCAGCCCGGGGGAATCCGAGCAGTACTTC